Each of the 16 T cell receptor beta chains below was sequenced from the same sample in a study of blood T cell repertoires in COVID-19. Only in-frame clones appear in the TCRdb table, and some are missing; sequencing was by immunoSEQ multiplex PCR. The table includes over 250,000 clones, over 80% detected once. The source material was peripheral blood. The receptors were gathered from a woman aged 65 to 85 with COVID-19, enrolled during active disease.

The chain has TRBV16 and TRBJ1-3; D ambiguous. The germline V and J ends were trimmed by 4 bases and 0 bases, with 10 bases remaining between them. Germline V gene data show CDR1 as KGHSY and CDR2 as FQNENV. The CDR3 loop spans 15 amino acids. The CDR3 protein is CASSLAENSGNTIYF. CDR3 sequence (DNA): TGTGCCAGCAGCCTCGCTGAGAACTCTGGAAACACCATATATTTT.

V usage is TRBV9 and J usage is TRBJ2-1; 8 bases line up with TRBD2. Germline lookup yields CDR1 SGDLS and CDR2 YYNGEE. CDR3 length: 15 residues. J lost 3 bases, V lost 3 bases, and 5 bases had no gene match. The CDR3 coding sequence is TGTGCCAGCAGCGCGGAGCGGGAGAGCTACAATGAGCAGTTCTTC. Translation gives CASSAERESYNEQFF. Looking up the rest from reference TRBV9 and TRBJ2-1 gives the full variable domain: DSGVTQTPKHLITATGQRVTLRCSPRSGDLSVYWYQQSLDQGLQFLIQYYNGEERAKGNILERFSAQQFPDLHSELNLSSLELGDSALYFCASSAERESYNEQFFGPGTRLTVL.

The rearrangement joins TRBV5-1 to TRBJ2-1; D ambiguous. The CDR3 extends over 11 amino acids. The germline gives CDR1 SGHRS, CDR2 YFSETQ. The V end lost 2 bases, the J end lost 10 bases, and 7 bases lay between the germline ends. The CDR3 coding sequence is TGCGCCAGCAGCTTTAGCTTAGAGCAGTTCTTC. It codes for CASSFSLEQFF.

The genes are TRBV7-3 and TRBJ1-1, with unresolved D. Looked up from germline, CDR1 is SGHTA and CDR2 is FQGTGA. The CDR3 has 15 residues. Trimming removed 0 bases at V and 4 bases at J, with 12 bases between. The CDR3 protein is CASSLTGQAITEAFF. The DNA for the CDR3 is TGTGCCAGCAGCTTAACTGGGCAGGCGATCACTGAAGCTTTCTTT.

This clone has just one count. The chain couples TRBV7-8 to TRBJ2-7; 7 bases match TRBD1. With V trimmed by 5 bases and J by 2 bases, 3 bases remained unmatched. The CDR3 totals 13 residues. Germline CDR1 reads SGHVS; CDR2 reads FQNEAQ. The chain's CDR3 is CASSQDRAYEQYF. For the CDR3, the DNA is TGTGCCAGCAGCCAAGACAGGGCCTACGAGCAGTACTTC.

The chain carries TRBV30 and TRBJ1-2, with D perhaps matching TRBD1 (5 bases). The germline gives CDR1 GTSNPN, CDR2 SVGIG (reference sequence). With 4 bases removed from V and 3 bases from J, the gap between germline ends came to 12 bases. The CDR3 length is 13 residues. The DNA of the CDR3 is TGTGCCTGGACGGACACGGGAGACTATGGCTACACCTTC. This encodes CAWTDTGDYGYTF.

The chain has TRBV7-3 and TRBJ2-2; D gene uncertain. Trimming shortened V by 5 bases and J by 2 bases, and 9 bases separated the two germline ends. Germline V gene data show CDR1 as SGHTA and CDR2 as FQGTGA. The CDR3 has 14 residues. The CDR3 reads CASSPQANTGELFF. The CDR3 DNA is TGTGCCAGCAGCCCTCAAGCAAACACCGGGGAGCTGTTTTTT.

The chain couples TRBV7-2 to TRBJ2-7; 8 bases are shared with TRBD1. Germline loops: CDR1 SGHTA, CDR2 FQGNSA. The CDR3 is made up of 15 amino acids. V gave up 4 bases and J gave up 2 bases; unmatched junction bases: 7. This CDR3 reads CASSSHGQGPYEQYF. The CDR3 DNA is TGTGCCAGCAGCTCTCATGGACAGGGACCCTACGAGCAGTACTTC.

This clone was detected a few times. The chain employs TRBV1 and TRBJ1-4. TRBV1 counts as a pseudogene. CDR3 size: 14 residues. The CDR3 DNA reads TGCACCAGCAGCCAACCCGACGGGAATGAAAAACTGTTTTTT. The encoded protein is CTSSQPDGNEKLFF.

This chain uses TRBV6-5 with TRBJ1-1, with unresolved D. The CDR3 runs 11 residues. The V end was cut by 9 bases, the J end by 3 bases, with 8 bases between. Germline values: CDR1 MNHEY, CDR2 SVGAGI. CDR3 region: CASPSYTEAFF. For the CDR3, the DNA is TGTGCCAGTCCCTCGTACACTGAAGCTTTCTTT.

The rearrangement joins TRBV11-2 to TRBJ2-1; TRBD2 matches at 8 bases. From germline, CDR1 is SGHAT and CDR2 FQNNGV. This CDR3 comprises 14 residues. The V segment lost 4 bases and the J segment 10 bases; nucleotides outside the gene matches: 9. CDR3 in amino acids: CASSSDLIAGEQFF. CDR3 nucleotides: TGTGCCAGCAGCTCAGACCTCATAGCGGGGGAGCAGTTCTTC.

V usage is TRBV6-5 and J usage is TRBJ1-6; no clear D. The CDR3 is made up of 14 amino acids. Trimming shortened V by 7 bases and J by 4 bases, and 11 bases separated the two germline ends. Germline-derived CDR1 and CDR2 are MNHEY and SVGAGI. CDR3 loop: CASNKGGYNSPLHF. CDR3 bases: TGTGCCAGCAACAAAGGAGGGTATAATTCACCCCTCCACTTT.

The gene calls are TRBV5-1 and TRBJ2-1, with 9 bases that match TRBD1. The CDR3 runs to 16 residues. V gave up 4 bases and J gave up 3 bases; unmatched junction bases: 8. Germline V gene data show CDR1 as SGHRS and CDR2 as YFSETQ. CDR3 bases: TGCGCCAGCAGCACCTCTAACAGGGGGCGCTACAATGAGCAGTTCTTC. Amino acid sequence: CASSTSNRGRYNEQFF. Full variable domain (outside the CDR3, taken from reference TRBV5-1 and TRBJ2-1): KAGVTQTPRYLIKTRGQQVTLSCSPISGHRSVSWYQQTPGQGLQFLFEYFSETQRNKGNFPGRFSGRQFSNSRSEMNVSTLELGDSALYLCASSTSNRGRYNEQFFGPGTRLTVL.

V is TRBV5-6 and J is TRBJ2-7; 7 nucleotides agree with TRBD2. The junction had 10 bases not matched to a gene; V was cut back by 4 bases and J by 6 bases. Germline V gene lookup returns CDR1 SGHDT and CDR2 YYEEEE. This CDR3 comprises 14 residues. The CDR3 loop reads CASSPTSLASEQYF. CDR3 DNA sequence: TGTGCCAGCAGCCCGACATCACTAGCGTCCGAGCAGTACTTC.

This chain joins TRBV19 and TRBJ2-5; the D is unclear. Trimming left V 8 bases short and J 5 bases short, with 9 bases between. Looked up from germline, CDR1 is LNHDA and CDR2 is SQIVND (reference sequence). The CDR3 contains 11 residues. The CDR3 protein is CASSFRETQYF. The CDR3 region has the DNA TGTGCCAGTTCGTTCCGGGAGACCCAGTACTTC. The whole variable domain, remainder taken from reference TRBV19 and TRBJ2-5, is DGGITQSPKYLFRKEGQNVTLSCEQNLNHDAMYWYRQDPGQGLRLIYYSQIVNDFQKGDIAEGYSVSREKKESFPLTVTSAQKNPTAFYLCASSFRETQYFGPGTRLLVL.

As regards this clone: Relative to the germline gene, one junction end is altered; a read error may explain this. The chain has TRBV2 and TRBJ1-1; no reliable D call. The CDR3 is 11 amino acids. In germline, CDR1 is SNHLY, CDR2 FYNNEI. The CDR3 DNA reads as TGTGCCAGCAGTGAAGCGCTTCAACACCTCTTT. The encoded protein is CASSEALQHLF. The variable domain in full, completed from reference TRBV2 and TRBJ1-1, reads EPEVTQTPSHQVTQMGQEVILRCVPISNHLYFYWYRQILGQKVEFLVSFYNNEISEKSEIFDDQFSVERPDGSNFTLKIRSTKLEDSAMYFCASSEALQHLFGQGTRLTVV.